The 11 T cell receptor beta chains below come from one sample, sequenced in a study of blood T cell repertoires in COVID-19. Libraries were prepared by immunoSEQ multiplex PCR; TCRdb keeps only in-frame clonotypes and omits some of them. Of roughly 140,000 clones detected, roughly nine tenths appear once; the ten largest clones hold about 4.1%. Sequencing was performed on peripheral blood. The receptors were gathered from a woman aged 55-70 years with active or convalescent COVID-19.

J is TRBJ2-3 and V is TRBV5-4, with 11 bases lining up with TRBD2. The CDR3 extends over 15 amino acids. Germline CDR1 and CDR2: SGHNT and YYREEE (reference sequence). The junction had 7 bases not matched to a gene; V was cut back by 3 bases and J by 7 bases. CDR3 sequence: CASSSGTSGSNTQYF. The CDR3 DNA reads TGTGCCAGCAGCTCCGGGACTAGCGGTTCAAATACGCAGTATTTT.

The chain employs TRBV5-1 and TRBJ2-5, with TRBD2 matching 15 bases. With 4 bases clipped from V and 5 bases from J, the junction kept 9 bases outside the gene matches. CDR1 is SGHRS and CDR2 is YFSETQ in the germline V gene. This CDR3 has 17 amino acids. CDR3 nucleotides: TGCGCCAGCAGCCGGACTAGCGGGGGGGCCACGTGGGAGACCCAGTACTTC. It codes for CASSRTSGGATWETQYF.

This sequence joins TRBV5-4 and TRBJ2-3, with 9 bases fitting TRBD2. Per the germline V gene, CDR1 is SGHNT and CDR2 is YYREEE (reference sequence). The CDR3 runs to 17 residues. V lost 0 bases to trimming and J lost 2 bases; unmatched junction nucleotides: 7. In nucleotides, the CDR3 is TGTGCCAGCAGCTTGGCTAGCGGGGCCACCAACACAGATACGCAGTATTTT. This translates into CASSLASGATNTDTQYF.

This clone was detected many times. DNA for the CDR3: TGCGCCAGCACCCTCCCTACGGGACAGGGCCACAATGAGCAGTTCTTC. Its protein product is CASTLPTGQGHNEQFF. The J gene is TRBJ2-1, the V gene TRBV5-1, with TRBD1 matching over 9 bases. J lost 5 bases, V lost 6 bases, and 12 bases had no gene match. The CDR3 is 16 residues long. Germline CDR1 reads SGHRS; CDR2 reads YFSETQ. Using reference TRBV5-1 and TRBJ2-1 for the parts outside the CDR3, the full variable domain is KAGVTQTPRYLIKTRGQQVTLSCSPISGHRSVSWYQQTPGQGLQFLFEYFSETQRNKGNFPGRFSGRQFSNSRSEMNVSTLELGDSALYLCASTLPTGQGHNEQFFGPGTRLTVL.

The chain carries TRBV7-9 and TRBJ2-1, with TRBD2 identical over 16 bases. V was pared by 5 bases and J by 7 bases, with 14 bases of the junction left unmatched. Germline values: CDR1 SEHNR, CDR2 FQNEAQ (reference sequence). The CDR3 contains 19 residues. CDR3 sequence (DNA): TGTGCCAGCAGCAAGGGACTAGCGGGGGGGCCGGTTCGGTGGAATGAGCAGTTCTTC. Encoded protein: CASSKGLAGGPVRWNEQFF.

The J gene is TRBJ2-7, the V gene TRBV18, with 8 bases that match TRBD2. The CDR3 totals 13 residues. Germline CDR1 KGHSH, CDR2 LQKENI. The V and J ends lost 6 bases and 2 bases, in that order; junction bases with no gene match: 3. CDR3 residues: CASSSGVPYEQYF. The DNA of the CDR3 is TGTGCCAGCTCTAGCGGGGTCCCCTACGAGCAGTACTTC.

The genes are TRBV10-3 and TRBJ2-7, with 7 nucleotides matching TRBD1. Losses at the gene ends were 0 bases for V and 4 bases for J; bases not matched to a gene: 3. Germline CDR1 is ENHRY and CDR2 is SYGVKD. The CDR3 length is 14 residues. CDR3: CAISESGGRYEQYF. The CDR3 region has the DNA TGTGCCATCAGTGAGTCAGGGGGCCGTTACGAGCAGTACTTC.

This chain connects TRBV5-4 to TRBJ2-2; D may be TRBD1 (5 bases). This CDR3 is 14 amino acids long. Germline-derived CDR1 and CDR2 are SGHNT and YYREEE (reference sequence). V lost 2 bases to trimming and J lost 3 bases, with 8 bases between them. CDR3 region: CASSFPGHTGELFF. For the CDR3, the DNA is TGTGCCAGCAGCTTTCCAGGGCACACCGGGGAGCTGTTTTTT.

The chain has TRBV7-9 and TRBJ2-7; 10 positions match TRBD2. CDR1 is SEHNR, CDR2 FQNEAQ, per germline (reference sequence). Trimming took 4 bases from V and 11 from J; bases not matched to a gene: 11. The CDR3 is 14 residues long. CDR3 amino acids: CASSSLEAGGPEYF. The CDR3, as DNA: TGTGCCAGCAGCTCCCTCGAAGCGGGGGGGCCGGAGTACTTC. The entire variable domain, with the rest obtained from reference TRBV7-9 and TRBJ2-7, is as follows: DTGVSQNPRHKITKRGQNVTFRCDPISEHNRLYWYRQTLGQGPEFLTYFQNEAQLEKSRLLSDRFSAERPKGSFSTLEIQRTEQGDSAMYLCASSSLEAGGPEYFGPGTRLTVT.

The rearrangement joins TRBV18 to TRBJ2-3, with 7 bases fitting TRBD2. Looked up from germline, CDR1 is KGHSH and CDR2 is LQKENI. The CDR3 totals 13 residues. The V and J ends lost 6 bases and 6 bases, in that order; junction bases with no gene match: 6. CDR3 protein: CASSRDYQDTQYF. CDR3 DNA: TGTGCCAGCTCGCGGGACTACCAGGATACGCAGTATTTT.

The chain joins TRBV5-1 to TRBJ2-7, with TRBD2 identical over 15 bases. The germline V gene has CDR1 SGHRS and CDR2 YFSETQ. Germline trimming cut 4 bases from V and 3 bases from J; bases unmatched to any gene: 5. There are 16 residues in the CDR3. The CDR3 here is CASSPGLAGGNYEQYF. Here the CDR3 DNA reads TGCGCCAGCAGCCCGGGACTAGCGGGGGGTAACTACGAGCAGTACTTC.